This T cell receptor beta chain originates from a study of OX40 agonist ivuxolimab in advanced cancers. The wider study: Each patient was given ivuxolimab into a vein every 2 weeks, at 0.01 to 10 mg/kg. Of mixed ages from about 20 to 85 and averaging roughly 64 years, the group was over 80% male.

The study sampled blood at baseline, cycle 4 day 1, and cycle 7 day 1. Clones were sequenced by immunoSEQ multiplex PCR, and TCRdb holds only the in-frame ones, with some missing. The sample has fewer than 90,000 clones, about 88% seen once; the top ten hold about 8%. The CDR3 contains 15 residues. Germline values: CDR1 ENHRY, CDR2 SYGVKD. Trimming cost V 4 bases and J 4 bases; bases outside gene matches: 6. The J gene is TRBJ2-1, the V gene TRBV10-3; 8 bases are shared with TRBD1. This sequence was found in an adult with an advanced solid tumor such as melanoma, head and neck, liver or kidney cancer. The sample in question was CD4+ or CD8+ T cells sorted from blood, obtained in a trial of the OX40 agonist ivuxolimab. The CDR3 sequence is CAISASGGGYNEQFF. In nucleotides, the CDR3 is TGTGCCATCAGTGCATCAGGGGGCGGGTACAATGAGCAGTTCTTC.